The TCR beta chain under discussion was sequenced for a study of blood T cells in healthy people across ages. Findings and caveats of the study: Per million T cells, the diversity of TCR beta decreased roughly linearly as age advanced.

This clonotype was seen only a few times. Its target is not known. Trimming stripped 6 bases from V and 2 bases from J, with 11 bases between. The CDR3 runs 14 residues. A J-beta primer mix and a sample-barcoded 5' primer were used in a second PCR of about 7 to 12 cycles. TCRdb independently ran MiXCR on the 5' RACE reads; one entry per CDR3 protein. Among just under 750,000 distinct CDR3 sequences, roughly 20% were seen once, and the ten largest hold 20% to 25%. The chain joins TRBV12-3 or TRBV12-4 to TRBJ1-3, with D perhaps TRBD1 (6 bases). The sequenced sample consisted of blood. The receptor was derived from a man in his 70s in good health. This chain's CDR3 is CASRTTGTGNTIYF. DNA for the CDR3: TGTGCCAGCAGGACAACAGGGACTGGAAACACCATATATTTT.